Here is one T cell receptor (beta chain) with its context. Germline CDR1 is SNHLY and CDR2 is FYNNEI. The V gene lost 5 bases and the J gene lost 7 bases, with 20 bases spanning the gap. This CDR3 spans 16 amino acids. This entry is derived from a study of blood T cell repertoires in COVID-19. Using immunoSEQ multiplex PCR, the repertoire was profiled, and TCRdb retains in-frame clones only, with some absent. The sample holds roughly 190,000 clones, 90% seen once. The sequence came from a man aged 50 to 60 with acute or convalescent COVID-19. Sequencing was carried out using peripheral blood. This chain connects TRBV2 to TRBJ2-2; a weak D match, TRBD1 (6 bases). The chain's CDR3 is CASSSYSGGQGGELFF. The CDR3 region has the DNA TGTGCCAGCAGTTCCTATAGTGGGGGCCAGGGCGGGGAGCTGTTTTTT.